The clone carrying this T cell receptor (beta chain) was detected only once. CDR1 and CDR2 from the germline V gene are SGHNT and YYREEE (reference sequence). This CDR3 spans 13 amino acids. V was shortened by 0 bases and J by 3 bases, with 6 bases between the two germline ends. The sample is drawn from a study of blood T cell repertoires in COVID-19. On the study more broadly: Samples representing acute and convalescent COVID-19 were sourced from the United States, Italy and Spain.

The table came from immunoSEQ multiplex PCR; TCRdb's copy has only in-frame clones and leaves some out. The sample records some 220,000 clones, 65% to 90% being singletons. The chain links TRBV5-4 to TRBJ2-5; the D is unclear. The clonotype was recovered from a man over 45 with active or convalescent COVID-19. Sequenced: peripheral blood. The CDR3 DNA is TGTGCCAGCAGCTTGGACGGAGAAGAGACCCAGTACTTC. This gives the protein CASSLDGEETQYF.